Shown below are 4 T cell receptor beta chains from a single sample sequenced in a study of T cell repertoires in cytomegalovirus infection. TCRdb independently ran MiXCR on the reads; one entry per CDR3 protein. In the table there are under 150,000 distinct CDR3 sequences, less than 9.5% of which are singletons. Material: PBMCs. The receptors derive from a human donor in good health (CMV status not recorded). Some clones in this sample may be carry-over from other donors' samples.

This clonotype has at least ten counts. The J gene is TRBJ1-5, the V gene TRBV28; D may be TRBD1 (5 bases). The CDR3 length is 16 residues. Germline V lookup: CDR1 MDHEN, CDR2 SYDVKM. V lost 3 bases, J lost 2 bases, and 14 bases lay in between. The CDR3 nucleotides read TGTGCCAGCAGTTTTGGGGCATTGGTGGGCAATCAGCCCCAGCATTTT. Amino acid sequence: CASSFGALVGNQPQHF.

The chain is built from TRBV7-2 and TRBJ1-2, with 10 bases lining up with TRBD1. Germline V lookup: CDR1 SGHTA, CDR2 FQGNSA. CDR3 length: 17 residues. V dropped 2 bases and J dropped 6; count of bases not matched to a gene: 12. The CDR3 region has the DNA TGTGCCAGCAGCTTACTCTTGGGACAGGGGTTCGGGGATGGCTACACCTTC. Protein sequence: CASSLLLGQGFGDGYTF.

This clonotype was detected many times. V is TRBV7-2 and J is TRBJ2-1; D is undetermined. The length of the CDR3 is 13 residues. The V end was cut by 1 base, the J end by 8 bases, with 9 bases between. Germline CDR1 is SGHTA and CDR2 is FQGNSA. The CDR3 bases are TGTGCCAGCAGCTTAGGGCGTCCCGATGAGCAGTTCTTC. Translation gives CASSLGRPDEQFF.

CDR3: CASSFNQGGTEAFF. In DNA form, the CDR3 reads TGTGCCAGCAGTTTTAATCAGGGGGGGACTGAAGCTTTCTTT. This rearrangement joins TRBV12-3 or TRBV12-4 to TRBJ1-1; 7 positions match TRBD1. The junction had 6 bases not matched to a gene; V was cut back by 3 bases and J by 5 bases. The CDR3 is 14 residues long.